A single sample gave rise to the 14 T cell receptor beta chains below, sequenced in a study of human T cells and chemical hapten exposure. TCRdb re-called the RACE reads with MiXCR, one entry per CDR3 protein. The sample consists of tens of thousands of distinct CDR3 sequences, approximately 13% of them appearing once. Sample time point: pre-sensitization, week 0. Treatment specified: therapeutic diphenylcyclopropenone sensitization with weekly scalp DPC. Sample: whole blood, taken in connection with sensitization to the hapten diphenylcyclopropenone (DPC). The receptors shown here come from a woman aged 25-40 years with alopecia areata. Some clones in this sample may be carry-over from other donors' samples.

The gene calls are TRBV29-1 and TRBJ1-1, with D hard to call. V lost 7 bases, J lost 0 bases, and 6 bases lay in between. The CDR3 is made up of 11 amino acids. Germline assignment: CDR1 SQVTM and CDR2 ANQGSEA. DNA of the CDR3: TGCAGCGCCCAGGTGAACACTGAAGCTTTCTTT. It yields the protein CSAQVNTEAFF.

This clonotype came up a few times. The V call is TRBV28, the J call TRBJ2-6, with D perhaps given as TRBD1 or TRBD2 (5 bases each). The CDR3 contains 16 residues. Germline V gene data show CDR1 as MDHEN and CDR2 as SYDVKM. Trimming took off 6 bases at V and 2 bases at J, with 14 bases between the two ends. The CDR3 sequence: CASRDIWETGANVLTF. CDR3 coding DNA: TGTGCCAGCAGGGACATATGGGAGACTGGGGCCAACGTCCTGACTTTC.

The V call is TRBV30, the J call TRBJ2-7, with a weak D call TRBD1 (5 bases). CDR3 length equals 16 residues. Germline V gene lookup returns CDR1 GTSNPN and CDR2 SVGIG (reference sequence). Deletions cut 0 bases from V and 3 bases from J, with 18 bases between. CDR3 region: CAWSVRRQPSYYEQYF. CDR3 DNA sequence: TGTGCCTGGAGTGTTCGCCGACAGCCCTCCTACTACGAGCAGTACTTC.

This clonotype was counted between two and nine times. V and J are TRBV28 and TRBJ2-3; 9 bases map to TRBD1. Germline V gene sequence: CDR1 MDHEN, CDR2 SYDVKM. The ends lost 3 bases at V and 2 bases at J; junction bases unmatched: 9. The CDR3 covers 17 residues. The CDR3 coding sequence is TGTGCCAGCAGTTTGGCGAAAGGGACAGGGTTCACAGATACGCAGTATTTT. This sequence encodes CASSLAKGTGFTDTQYF. The complete variable domain, with remaining parts taken from reference TRBV28 and TRBJ2-3, reads DVKVTQSSRYLVKRTGEKVFLECVQDMDHENMFWYRQDPGLGLRLIYFSYDVKMKEKGDIPEGYSVSREKKERFSLILESASTNQTSMYLCASSLAKGTGFTDTQYFGPGTRLTVL.

This clonotype turned up a few times. The chain uses TRBV7-9 and TRBJ2-7; 8 bases match TRBD2. The trim removed 5 bases at V and 8 bases at J, leaving 5 bases unmatched. CDR1 and CDR2 (germline): SEHNR, FQNEAQ (reference sequence). This CDR3 is 12 amino acids long. CDR3 DNA sequence: TGTGCCAGCAGCGTAATAGCGGGGAAGCAGTACTTC. Translating it yields CASSVIAGKQYF.

J is TRBJ2-1 and V is TRBV7-2, with TRBD2 identical over 10 bases. V lost 0 bases to trimming and J lost 10 bases; unmatched junction nucleotides: 6. CDR1 and CDR2 from the germline V gene are SGHTA and FQGNSA. CDR3 length equals 15 residues. CDR3 bases: TGTGCCAGCAGCTTAGCGGCTAGCGGGGGAACGGAGCAGTTCTTC. Encoded protein: CASSLAASGGTEQFF. The whole variable domain, filled in from reference TRBV7-2 and TRBJ2-1, reads GAGVSQSPSNKVTEKGKDVELRCDPISGHTALYWYRQSLGQGLEFLIYFQGNSAPDKSGLPSDRFSAERTGGSVSTLTIQRTQQEDSAVYLCASSLAASGGTEQFFGPGTRLTVL.

This clonotype was seen a few times. In DNA form, the CDR3 reads TGTGCCAGCAGCCAACCGTGGGGGAGAAGTATGGTCAATGAGCAGTTCTTC. Its translation: CASSQPWGRSMVNEQFF. The chain couples TRBV14 to TRBJ2-1; D assignment may be TRBD1 or TRBD2 (5 bases each). Germline values: CDR1 SGHDN, CDR2 FVKESK. The CDR3 loop spans 17 amino acids. The V and J ends lost 2 bases and 6 bases respectively, with 20 bases between them.

In its sample, this clonotype was seen many times. V and J are TRBV18 and TRBJ1-1; TRBD1 matches 9 bases. J was trimmed by 0 bases and V by 3 bases; bases with no gene match: 8. Per germline, CDR1 KGHSH and CDR2 LQKENI. This CDR3 has 17 amino acids. The CDR3 region has the DNA TGTGCCAGCTCACCCACAGGGGGCTACCAAATGAACACTGAAGCTTTCTTT. This gives the protein CASSPTGGYQMNTEAFF.

Only one count was recorded for this clonotype. V is TRBV29-1 and J is TRBJ2-3; D possibly corresponds to TRBD2 (5 bases). Germline values: CDR1 SQVTM, CDR2 ANQGSEA. CDR3 length: 12 residues. V lost 4 bases and J 5 bases, leaving 10 bases between the germline ends. CDR3 bases: TGCAGCGTTGGGGAGATTATAGATACGCAGTATTTT. Its translation: CSVGEIIDTQYF.

As to this clonotype: A much larger clone differs by one base, so this may be a read error. The CDR3 nucleotides are TGTGCCAGCTCCGGACAGGGAAGGAATGACTACACCTTC. Translated: CASSGQGRNDYTF. The rearrangement joins TRBV18 to TRBJ1-2, with TRBD1 matching over 8 bases. Germline CDR1 and CDR2: KGHSH and LQKENI. The CDR3 runs to 13 residues. The V gene end was trimmed by 6 bases and the J gene end by 10 bases; junction bases not matched to a gene: 10.

This sequence joins TRBV15 and TRBJ1-5, with TRBD1 identical over 9 bases. After removal of 0 bases from V and 7 bases from J, the junction contained 4 bases not matched to a gene. The CDR3 extends over 15 amino acids. Germline values: CDR1 LNHNV, CDR2 YYDKDF (reference sequence). CDR3 in amino acids: CATSREQGAWQPQHF. In DNA, the CDR3 is TGTGCCACCAGCAGAGAACAGGGGGCCTGGCAGCCCCAGCATTTT.

The V gene is TRBV12-3 or TRBV12-4, the J gene TRBJ2-1; 8 nucleotides match TRBD2. V shed 7 bases and J 9 bases; nucleotides not matched to a gene: 14. This CDR3 comprises 15 residues. CDR3 nucleotide sequence: TGTGCCAGCACCCCGGGGGGGCGGGAGATCGGTGAGCAGTTCTTC. Its translation: CASTPGGREIGEQFF.

The V gene is TRBV21-1, the J gene TRBJ2-6; the table gives TRBD1 as D, unverified against the DNA. TRBV21-1 is recorded as a pseudogene. The CDR3 length is 19 residues. The CDR3 sequence: CASSNKGLTVEIGANVLTF. CDR3 DNA: TGTGCCAGCAGCAATAAGGGCTTGACAGTCGAGATAGGGGCCAACGTCCTGACTTTC.

This clonotype was recorded a few times. This rearrangement joins TRBV30 to TRBJ2-7; 8 bases fit TRBD1. Germline V gene sequence: CDR1 GTSNPN, CDR2 SVGIG (reference sequence). The CDR3 totals 15 residues. V shed 2 bases, J shed 3 bases, and the junction held 9 bases outside the gene matches. CDR3 DNA: TGTGCCTGGAGTCCTCGGGACAGGCTGGGCTACGAGCAGTACTTC. Translation gives CAWSPRDRLGYEQYF.